This entry describes one TCR beta chain. Its target is not known. Trimming cost V 0 bases and J 3 bases, with 14 bases left between them. Germline CDR1 is MGHRA and CDR2 is YSYEKL. The CDR3 extends over 17 amino acids. Produced via immunoSEQ multiplex PCR; TCRdb's table is partial and in-frame only. The sample yields around 70,000 clones, approximately 86% seen once. The data were taken from a study of OX40 agonist ivuxolimab in advanced cancers. Study information: Treatment received earlier with anti-PD-1, anti-PD-L1 or anti-CTLA-4 agents was allowed, and 40% had some. Study-wide points: Among the lowest peripheral clonal expansion occurred in 0.1-3.0 mg/kg partial responders. The antigen specificity of the peripheral T cells (those that were expanded) was not determined. At doses 0.1 to 3.0 mg/kg, CD4+ and CD8+ clones expanded.

The material sequenced was CD4+ or CD8+ T cells sorted from blood, taken in a trial of the OX40 agonist ivuxolimab. The gene calls are TRBV4-1 and TRBJ1-4; possibly TRBD1 for D (5 bases). The source is an adult with an advanced solid tumor such as melanoma, head and neck, liver or kidney cancer. The CDR3, as DNA: TGCGCCAGCAGCCAAGATGTTCGACGGGGGGCTAATGAAAAACTGTTTTTT. Amino acid sequence: CASSQDVRRGANEKLFF.